This TCR beta chain derives from a study of T cell responses to AZD1222 COVID-19 vaccine. Findings and caveats of the study: The sample set comprised mostly white British donors with more females, and clonal diversity was possibly underestimated. After the peak T cell response, and only then, were repertoires sampled. A rise in Spike-specific TCR breadth and depth followed two AZD1222 doses. Across spike, vaccine-associated CD4 TCRs were found, dominant at 160-218 and 743-854.

On this clone: The antigen is undetermined.

V shed 5 bases, J shed 0 bases, and the junction held 6 bases outside the gene matches. Germline V lookup: CDR1 SGHTA, CDR2 FQGNSA. The CDR3 runs to 16 residues. The table came from immunoSEQ multiplex PCR; TCRdb's copy has only in-frame clones and leaves some out. The sample comprises about 180,000 clones, just under 95% of which are singletons, and 1% rests with the top ten. Here the sequenced sample was peripheral blood, taken 28 days after the second dose of the MenACWY control vaccine. The clonotype was recovered from an adult who received the MenACWY meningococcal vaccine as a control. The genes are TRBV7-2 and TRBJ2-7, with 11 nucleotides matching TRBD1. CDR3 in DNA: TGTGCCAGCAGCCGGGACAGGGGGGCAAGCTCCTACGAGCAGTACTTC. Its translation: CASSRDRGASSYEQYF. Complete variable domain (other parts from reference TRBV7-2 and TRBJ2-7): GAGVSQSPSNKVTEKGKDVELRCDPISGHTALYWYRQSLGQGLEFLIYFQGNSAPDKSGLPSDRFSAERTGGSVSTLTIQRTQQEDSAVYLCASSRDRGASSYEQYFGPGTRLTVT.